The 25 T cell receptor beta chains below were found in one sample sequenced in a study of blood T cell repertoires in COVID-19. Assay: immunoSEQ multiplex PCR; the TCRdb copy retains only in-frame clones and omits some. The sample has roughly 70,000 clones; roughly 90% are singletons. Sequencing was performed on peripheral blood. These receptors came from a woman aged 55-69 years with active COVID-19.

The gene calls are TRBV11-2 and TRBJ2-7, with a tentative D call TRBD1 (6 bases). The V gene's germline CDR1 is SGHAT and CDR2 FQNNGV. V was cut by 4 bases and J by 2 bases, with 12 bases left in between. This CDR3 contains 14 residues. The CDR3 protein is CASSYHRVTYEQYF. For the CDR3, the DNA is TGTGCCAGCAGCTATCACAGGGTTACCTACGAGCAGTACTTC.

The rearrangement joins TRBV5-5 to TRBJ1-1; no clear D gene. The CDR3 has 14 amino acids. V was trimmed by 0 bases and J by 1 base, leaving 7 bases between them. Looked up from germline, CDR1 is SGHKS and CDR2 is YYEKEE (reference sequence). In DNA form, the CDR3 reads TGTGCCAGCAGCTTGGGCGCAGGGAACACTGAAGCTTTCTTT. Residues: CASSLGAGNTEAFF.

The chain carries TRBV9 and TRBJ1-4, with 11 bases lining up with TRBD1. There are 16 residues in the CDR3. The V gene's germline CDR1 is SGDLS and CDR2 YYNGEE. With V trimmed by 1 base and J by 7 bases, 6 bases remained unmatched. CDR3 coding DNA: TGTGCCAGCAGCGTACGATCCGGGACAGGGGGTGAAAAACTGTTTTTT. This encodes CASSVRSGTGGEKLFF.

This sequence joins TRBV19 and TRBJ1-1; 12 nucleotides line up with TRBD1. The CDR3 is made up of 18 amino acids. With V trimmed by 6 bases and J by 5 bases, 16 bases remained unmatched. The germline V gene encodes CDR1 LNHDA and CDR2 SQIVND (reference sequence). CDR3 DNA: TGTGCCAGTAGGCTGGGGACAGGGGGCGCGATCGGGAAAACTGAAGCTTTCTTT. Translating gives CASRLGTGGAIGKTEAFF.

V is TRBV25-1 and J is TRBJ1-4, with D perhaps TRBD1 (6 bases). The V end lost 3 bases, the J end lost 5 bases, and 13 bases lay between the germline ends. Germline lookup yields CDR1 MGHDK and CDR2 SYGVNS. The CDR3 spans 15 residues. The CDR3 is CASSEGLGGNEKLFF. CDR3 sequence (DNA): TGTGCCAGCAGTGAGGGTCTAGGGGGAAATGAAAAACTGTTTTTT. The full variable domain, rest sourced from reference TRBV25-1 and TRBJ1-4, is EADIYQTPRYLVIGTGKKITLECSQTMGHDKMYWYQQDPGMELHLIHYSYGVNSTEKGDLSSESTVSRIRTEHFPLTLESARPSHTSQYLCASSEGLGGNEKLFFGSGTQLSVL.

This CDR3 reads CAISEVGQGGVYGYTF. As DNA, the CDR3 is TGTGCCATCAGTGAGGTGGGACAGGGCGGTGTATATGGCTACACCTTC. V gene TRBV10-3 combines with J gene TRBJ1-2; 9 nucleotides agree with TRBD1. The CDR3 has 16 amino acids. The germline CDR1 and CDR2 sequences are ENHRY and SYGVKD. After removal of 2 bases from V and 5 bases from J, the junction contained 9 bases not matched to a gene.

V and J are TRBV18 and TRBJ2-2, with a possible D match to TRBD1 (7 bases). The CDR3 spans 15 residues. Per germline, CDR1 KGHSH and CDR2 LQKENI. Trimming stripped 3 bases from V and 7 bases from J, with 15 bases between. The CDR3 bases are TGTGCCAGCTCACCGGGGGGACAGCAAGGCGGGGAGCTGTTTTTT. Amino acid sequence: CASSPGGQQGGELFF.

This chain joins TRBV18 and TRBJ2-7; the match to TRBD1 covers 9 bases. Unmatched junction bases numbered 7, after V lost 3 bases and J lost 7 bases. Per germline, CDR1 KGHSH and CDR2 LQKENI. CDR3 length: 14 amino acids. Here the CDR3 DNA reads TGTGCCAGCTCACCCCGGGACAGGGTAAGGGAGCAGTACTTC. Translating it yields CASSPRDRVREQYF. The full variable domain, its missing parts supplied by reference TRBV18 and TRBJ2-7, is NAGVMQNPRHLVRRRGQEARLRCSPMKGHSHVYWYRQLPEEGLKFMVYLQKENIIDESGMPKERFSAEFPKEGPSILRIQQVVRGDSAAYFCASSPRDRVREQYFGPGTRLTVT.

V usage is TRBV11-2 and J usage is TRBJ1-2; no clear D. The CDR3 length is 13 residues. Trimming removed 3 bases from V and 6 bases from J, with 11 bases in between. CDR1 and CDR2 (germline): SGHAT, FQNNGV. CDR3 amino acids: CASSLTGENGYTF. The CDR3 region has the DNA TGTGCCAGCAGCTTGACGGGAGAGAATGGCTACACCTTC.

The genes are TRBV15 and TRBJ2-7, with D maybe TRBD1 (5 bases). Trimming shortened V by 4 bases and J by 2 bases, and 9 bases separated the two germline ends. Germline V gene data show CDR1 as LNHNV and CDR2 as YYDKDF (reference sequence). The CDR3 totals 13 residues. CDR3 protein: CATSITGPYEQYF. Written as DNA, the CDR3 is TGTGCCACCAGCATCACAGGACCCTACGAGCAGTACTTC. The full variable domain, with the rest looked up from reference TRBV15 and TRBJ2-7, is DAMVIQNPRYQVTQFGKPVTLSCSQTLNHNVMYWYQQKSSQAPKLLFHYYDKDFNNEADTPDNFQSRRPNTSFCFLDIRSPGLGDTAMYLCATSITGPYEQYFGPGTRLTVT.

The chain joins TRBV30 to TRBJ1-5, with 10 bases matching TRBD1. This CDR3 is built from 13 residues. CDR1 GTSNPN and CDR2 SVGIG come from the germline V gene (reference sequence). V trimming: 3 bases; J trimming: 5 bases; junction bases outside the gene matches: 1. The CDR3 loop is CAWSGQGDQPQHF. CDR3 DNA: TGTGCCTGGAGCGGACAGGGGGATCAGCCCCAGCATTTT. Combining the CDR3 with reference TRBV30 and TRBJ1-5 gives the whole variable domain SQTIHQWPATLVQPVGSPLSLECTVEGTSNPNLYWYRQAAGRGLQLLFYSVGIGQISSEVPQNLSASRPQDRQFILSSKKLLLSDSGFYLCAWSGQGDQPQHFGDGTRLSIL.

V usage is TRBV7-8 and J usage is TRBJ2-3; weak D call: TRBD1 (5 bases). Trimming removed 3 bases at V and 4 bases at J, with 20 bases between. The CDR3 is 17 residues long. Per the germline V gene, CDR1 is SGHVS and CDR2 is FQNEAQ. In DNA, the CDR3 is TGTGCCAGCAGCTTCTCCGGTGGGGCCCGCATGGCAGATACGCAGTATTTT. Protein product: CASSFSGGARMADTQYF.

The chain couples TRBV19 to TRBJ1-5; D is undetermined. V shed 5 bases and J shed 3 bases, with 14 bases lying between them. The CDR3 has 15 amino acids. Germline V gene data show CDR1 as LNHDA and CDR2 as SQIVND (reference sequence). CDR3: CASSRVEGVNQPQHF. The CDR3, as DNA: TGTGCCAGTAGTCGGGTCGAGGGAGTCAATCAGCCCCAGCATTTT.

This clone has just one count. The chain carries TRBV4-2 and TRBJ2-3, with TRBD2 identical over 8 bases. Germline CDR1 reads LGHNA; CDR2 reads YNFKEQ. V dropped 2 bases and J dropped 3; count of bases not matched to a gene: 7. The CDR3 has 16 residues. This CDR3 is CASSQTTSARTDTQYF. DNA for the CDR3: TGTGCCAGCAGCCAAACGACTAGCGCTAGAACAGATACGCAGTATTTT.

The rearrangement uses TRBV29-1 and TRBJ2-1; 8 bases match TRBD1. Germline V lookup: CDR1 SQVTM, CDR2 ANQGSEA. J gave up 7 bases and V 2 bases, and 10 bases lay outside the gene matches. This CDR3 has 15 amino acids. The CDR3 spells CSVEWQGALRNEQFF. CDR3 DNA sequence: TGCAGCGTTGAATGGCAGGGGGCCCTACGGAATGAGCAGTTCTTC.

V and J are TRBV29-1 and TRBJ2-4, with a possible D match to TRBD1 (6 bases). V was clipped by 4 bases and J by 0 bases, with 13 bases between them. Germline lookup yields CDR1 SQVTM and CDR2 ANQGSEA. This CDR3 spans 15 amino acids. The CDR3 protein is CSVGDRSLAKNIQYF. In nucleotides, the CDR3 is TGCAGCGTTGGCGACAGGTCCCTAGCCAAAAACATTCAGTACTTC. Using reference TRBV29-1 and TRBJ2-4 for the parts outside the CDR3, the full variable domain is SAVISQKPSRDICQRGTSLTIQCQVDSQVTMMFWYRQQPGQSLTLIATANQGSEATYESGFVIDKFPISRPNLTFSTLTVSNMSPEDSSIYLCSVGDRSLAKNIQYFGAGTRLSVL.

This clone appeared a single time. V gene TRBV28 combines with J gene TRBJ1-3; D not certain. Germline V gene lookup returns CDR1 MDHEN and CDR2 SYDVKM. There are 13 residues in the CDR3. Trimming left V 7 bases short and J 14 bases short, with 21 bases between. CDR3 loop: CASIARARSLVYF. CDR3 nucleotide sequence: TGTGCCAGCATCGCACGTGCACGCTCACTAGTATATTTT. The full variable domain, with the rest looked up from reference TRBV28 and TRBJ1-3, is DVKVTQSSRYLVKRTGEKVFLECVQDMDHENMFWYRQDPGLGLRLIYFSYDVKMKEKGDIPEGYSVSREKKERFSLILESASTNQTSMYLCASIARARSLVYFGEGSWLTVV.

The V gene is TRBV6-6, the J gene TRBJ2-7, with 8 bases identical to TRBD1. The CDR3 contains 14 residues. V trimming: 6 bases; J trimming: 2 bases; junction bases outside the gene matches: 6. Germline V gene lookup returns CDR1 MNHNY and CDR2 SVGAGI (reference sequence). CDR3 coding DNA: TGTGCCAGCAGGGCGGGACAGGATACCTACGAGCAGTACTTC. Amino acids: CASRAGQDTYEQYF.

The chain recombines TRBV6-6 with TRBJ2-1, with a weak D call TRBD1 (6 bases). Looked up from germline, CDR1 is MNHNY and CDR2 is SVGAGI (reference sequence). V was shortened by 2 bases and J by 7 bases, with 9 bases between the two germline ends. The CDR3 is made up of 13 amino acids. CDR3 amino acids: CASSYRTGNEQFF. The CDR3 DNA follows: TGTGCCAGCAGTTACCGTACAGGGAATGAGCAGTTCTTC.

The gene calls are TRBV19 and TRBJ2-7; D is uncertain. The germline V gene encodes CDR1 LNHDA and CDR2 SQIVND (reference sequence). There are 13 residues in the CDR3. V was clipped by 7 bases and J by 6 bases, with 16 bases between them. As DNA, the CDR3 is TGTGCCAGTACCGACTCTCGGGTGGGCGAGCAGTACTTC. It yields the protein CASTDSRVGEQYF.

The J gene is TRBJ2-1, the V gene TRBV3-1 (or the pseudogene TRBV3-2); 13 bases are shared with TRBD2. The CDR3 extends over 17 amino acids. Trimming removed 4 bases from V and 6 bases from J; junction bases left unmatched: 9. In germline, CDR1 is LGHDT, CDR2 YNNKEL (reference sequence). The CDR3 sequence is CASSRTTSGRLINEQFF. In DNA, the CDR3 is TGTGCCAGCAGCCGAACGACTAGCGGGAGGTTAATCAATGAGCAGTTCTTC.

This chain connects TRBV2 to TRBJ1-5; possible D gene TRBD1, 5 bases. Trimming took 6 bases from V and 2 from J, leaving 14 bases between them. The CDR3 contains 15 residues. Germline loops: CDR1 SNHLY, CDR2 FYNNEI. The CDR3 bases are TGTGCCAGCAGAATAAGCAGGGAGGGCAATCAGCCCCAGCATTTT. This codes for CASRISREGNQPQHF.

The chain carries TRBV9 and TRBJ2-1, with 9 bases that match TRBD2. Trimming at V came to 7 bases and at J to 4 bases, leaving 9 bases not matched to a gene. CDR3 length: 15 amino acids. Germline V CDR1 and CDR2: SGDLS, YYNGEE. In DNA form, the CDR3 reads TGTGCCAGCGCAATTAGCGGGAGTTGGTACAATGAGCAGTTCTTC. Residues: CASAISGSWYNEQFF.

In nucleotides, the CDR3 is TGTGCCAGCAGGAAAATGGGGGCCTTGCCCGGGGAGACCCAGTACTTC. Residues: CASRKMGALPGETQYF. This chain connects TRBV2 to TRBJ2-5, with a possible D match to TRBD1 (6 bases). The germline gives CDR1 SNHLY, CDR2 FYNNEI. Between the trimmed V and J ends, which lost 6 bases and 5 bases, there was a span of 22 bases. The CDR3 is 16 residues long.

This clone has just one count. The chain is built from TRBV4-2 and TRBJ2-7; D perhaps matches TRBD2 (5 bases). The CDR3 has 15 residues. Germline CDR1 is LGHNA and CDR2 is YNFKEQ. With 2 bases removed from V and 2 bases from J, the gap between germline ends came to 13 bases. Here the CDR3 reads CASSQQAIGAYEQYF. In DNA form, the CDR3 reads TGTGCCAGCAGCCAACAGGCTATCGGGGCCTACGAGCAGTACTTC.